The T cell receptor beta chain described here comes from a study of early T cells in non-severe SARS-CoV-2 infection. Study-level background: Sequencing targeted bulk RNA from unsorted whole blood, leaving chains unpaired.

This clonotype occurred a few times. Separate cDNA molecules each had unique molecular identifiers attached to them. TCRdb fed the 5' RACE reads into MiXCR, producing one record per CDR3 protein. The table has about 92,000 distinct CDR3 sequences, under 15% seen once. Germline V gene sequence: CDR1 SGHAT, CDR2 FQNNGV. CDR3 length: 16 amino acids. J gave up 2 bases and V 5 bases, and 12 bases lay outside the gene matches. The source of this sequence is an adult who was a healthcare worker with PCR-confirmed SARS-CoV-2 infection or an uninfected control (not recorded which). Sequencing input: whole blood. The V and J genes are TRBV11-2 and TRBJ2-7; 7 nucleotides match TRBD1. This CDR3 is CASSRPPGTETYEQYF. The CDR3 nucleotides read TGTGCCAGCAGCCGTCCCCCCGGGACAGAGACCTACGAGCAGTACTTC.